These 9 T cell receptor beta chains originate from one sample sequenced in a study of shared clonotypes between healthy human individuals (dated by TCRdb to 2018 to 2020). To prepare the library, the immunoSEQ multiplex PCR assay was applied. TCRdb carries this immuneACCESS record with in-frame sequences only. Its versions omit some clonotypes, under half of them owing to an unresolved V gene in the studies checked, with the rest unexplained. This sample gives some 690,000 clones in total; less than 95% of them show up just once. The ten largest clones represent 34% of the sample. The sequenced sample was memory CD8+ T cells from PBMCs. The cell subset or site label on this specimen signifies: CD45RO+ cells pooled with CCR7-negative TemRA cells. Source of these receptors: a man younger than 35 in good health. Some clones in this sample may be carry-over from other donors' samples.

In this sample, this clone turned up a few times. The chain is built from TRBV7-9 and TRBJ2-5; 8 nucleotides align to TRBD2. The CDR3 totals 11 residues. V was clipped by 1 base and J by 13 bases; unmatched bases: 2. Looked up from germline, CDR1 is SEHNR and CDR2 is FQNEAQ (reference sequence). CDR3 DNA: TGTGCCAGCAGCTTAGGAGCGGGAGCGTACTTC. Its protein product is CASSLGAGAYF.

This sequence joins TRBV19 and TRBJ1-5; possibly TRBD1 for D (6 bases). Between the trimmed V and J ends, which lost 2 bases and 2 bases, there was a span of 10 bases. The CDR3 covers 15 residues. Germline V CDR1 and CDR2: LNHDA, SQIVND (reference sequence). The CDR3 sequence is CASSITGAGNQPQHF. Written as DNA, the CDR3 is TGTGCCAGTAGTATAACGGGGGCCGGCAATCAGCCCCAGCATTTT.

This chain joins TRBV27 and TRBJ2-3; D is undetermined. V was shortened by 5 bases and J by 1 base, with 7 bases between the two germline ends. The CDR3 is made up of 13 amino acids. CDR1 MNHEY and CDR2 SMNVEV come from the germline V gene (reference sequence). The CDR3 reads CASSVQGTDTQYF. The DNA for the CDR3 is TGTGCCAGCAGTGTCCAGGGCACAGATACGCAGTATTTT.

This chain connects TRBV12-5 to TRBJ2-3, with D possibly being TRBD2 (6 bases). Trimming stripped 4 bases from V and 4 bases from J, with 21 bases between. This CDR3 comprises 17 residues. Germline-derived CDR1 and CDR2 are LGHNT and FRNRAP. In DNA form, the CDR3 reads TGTGCTAGTGGTTCGTACCCGGGACTCAAAACGGCAGATACGCAGTATTTT. Its protein is CASGSYPGLKTADTQYF.

CDR3 DNA: TGTGCCAGCAGCTTGGGGGCAGGGGATAGAACCTTC. Protein product: CASSLGAGDRTF. The chain recombines TRBV5-6 with TRBJ1-2; TRBD1 is a possible D gene (6 bases). The V gene lost 0 bases and the J gene lost 14 bases, with 14 bases spanning the gap. The CDR3 contains 12 residues. The germline V gene has CDR1 SGHDT and CDR2 YYEEEE.

This rearrangement joins TRBV5-1 to TRBJ2-1; 8 bases fit TRBD1. The germline V gene encodes CDR1 SGHRS and CDR2 YFSETQ. The CDR3 runs to 14 residues. Trimming took 10 bases from V and 10 from J; bases not matched to a gene: 16. In DNA form, the CDR3 reads TGCGCCTCTCAGGGGGCAGGGGCCAGGCAGGAGCAGTTCTTC. This sequence encodes CASQGAGARQEQFF.

For this clone: The germline gene is not matched at one end of the junction; a read error may be the cause. The chain employs TRBV7-8 and TRBJ1-5; D gene ambiguous. This CDR3 region has 13 residues. In germline, CDR1 is SGHVS, CDR2 FQNEAQ. The CDR3 is CASSLSINHPQHF. The CDR3 DNA reads TGTGCCAGCAGCTTATCGATTAATCACCCCCAGCATTTT.

The chain recombines TRBV18 with TRBJ2-7, with D perhaps matching TRBD2 (6 bases). Between the trimmed V and J ends, which lost 0 bases and 0 bases, there was a span of 9 bases. This CDR3 contains 15 residues. Per germline, CDR1 KGHSH and CDR2 LQKENI. The CDR3 loop reads CASSPPRLGSYEQYF. In DNA form, the CDR3 reads TGTGCCAGCTCACCACCCCGACTAGGCTCCTACGAGCAGTACTTC.

The chain employs TRBV27 and TRBJ2-5; possibly TRBD2 for D (7 bases). Trimming stripped 6 bases from V and 4 bases from J, with 15 bases between. The length of the CDR3 is 14 residues. Germline values: CDR1 MNHEY, CDR2 SMNVEV (reference sequence). The chain's CDR3 is CASRRGGSGETQYF. CDR3 DNA sequence: TGTGCCAGCAGAAGGGGGGGGTCCGGAGAGACCCAGTACTTC.